The 4 T cell receptor beta chains in this list originate from one sample, sequenced in a study of early T cells in non-severe SARS-CoV-2 infection. TCRdb itself ran the 5' RACE reads through MiXCR, one entry per CDR3 protein. Seen here are approximately 50,000 distinct CDR3 sequences, more than 6.5% observed once, and the top ten hold under 6.5%. The sequencing input was whole blood. Source of these receptors: an adult who was a healthcare worker with PCR-confirmed SARS-CoV-2 infection or an uninfected control (not recorded which).

This clonotype was counted only a few times. The chain joins TRBV7-9 to TRBJ1-2; 8 bases are shared with TRBD1. Germline assignment: CDR1 SEHNR and CDR2 FQNEAQ (reference sequence). With 7 bases clipped from V and 6 bases from J, the junction kept 7 bases outside the gene matches. The CDR3 covers 13 residues. This CDR3 reads CASTKDRVNGYTF. The CDR3 coding sequence is TGTGCCAGCACCAAGGACAGGGTAAATGGCTACACCTTC.

This clonotype was recorded at least ten times. The rearrangement links TRBV7-9 to TRBJ2-1, with 8 bases aligning to TRBD2. CDR1 is SEHNR and CDR2 is FQNEAQ in the germline V gene (reference sequence). V was pared by 2 bases and J by 3 bases, with 12 bases of the junction left unmatched. The CDR3 covers 18 residues. CDR3 protein: CASSLRGGHQEDYNEQFF. The CDR3 nucleotides read TGTGCCAGCAGCTTACGGGGGGGCCACCAAGAAGACTACAATGAGCAGTTCTTC. The full variable domain, rest sourced from reference TRBV7-9 and TRBJ2-1, is DTGVSQNPRHKITKRGQNVTFRCDPISEHNRLYWYRQTLGQGPEFLTYFQNEAQLEKSRLLSDRFSAERPKGSFSTLEIQRTEQGDSAMYLCASSLRGGHQEDYNEQFFGPGTRLTVL.

In this sample, this clonotype turned up many times. The rearrangement uses TRBV19 and TRBJ1-5; a possible D gene is TRBD1 (5 bases). Trimming removed 3 bases at V and 6 bases at J, with 12 bases between. The CDR3 contains 14 residues. Germline assignment: CDR1 LNHDA and CDR2 SQIVND (reference sequence). The CDR3 protein is CASSIFRGGQPQHF. The DNA for the CDR3 is TGTGCCAGTAGTATCTTTAGGGGCGGTCAGCCCCAGCATTTT.

This clonotype has at least ten counts. This chain joins TRBV5-1 and TRBJ1-6; 9 bases align to TRBD1. Germline CDR1 reads SGHRS; CDR2 reads YFSETQ. The CDR3 covers 17 residues. With V trimmed by 4 bases and J by 5 bases, 10 bases remained unmatched. The CDR3 sequence: CASSRARDRVDNSPLHF. The CDR3 DNA is TGCGCCAGCAGCCGAGCCCGGGACAGGGTAGATAATTCACCCCTCCACTTT. The full variable domain, rest sourced from reference TRBV5-1 and TRBJ1-6, is KAGVTQTPRYLIKTRGQQVTLSCSPISGHRSVSWYQQTPGQGLQFLFEYFSETQRNKGNFPGRFSGRQFSNSRSEMNVSTLELGDSALYLCASSRARDRVDNSPLHFGNGTRLTVT.